The clone carrying this T cell receptor (beta chain) was seen only once. Antigen unknown. These data come from a study of T cell responses to AZD1222 COVID-19 vaccine. CDR3 length equals 18 residues. Germline V gene data show CDR1 as SEHNR and CDR2 as FQNEAQ (reference sequence). Trimming pared 5 bases from V and 6 bases from J, leaving 28 bases between. The repertoire was sequenced with immunoSEQ multiplex PCR; TCRdb's copy has only in-frame clones and lacks some. The sample contains approximately 180,000 clones, just under 90% of which appear only once. Study findings and constraints: CD4 TCRs covered the whole spike, strongest at regions 160-218 and 743-854. It should be noted that donors were predominantly white British and more often female, and clonal diversity was possibly underestimated. Once two AZD1222 doses were given, Spike-specific TCR breadth and depth went up.

Source: peripheral blood, taken 28 days after the second dose of the MenACWY control vaccine. This rearrangement joins TRBV7-9 to TRBJ1-1; D is perhaps TRBD1 (5 bases). This clonotype originated in an adult who received the MenACWY meningococcal vaccine as a control. The CDR3 protein is CASSHEPGQGAKLPEAFF. CDR3 sequence (DNA): TGTGCCAGCAGCCATGAACCGGGCCAAGGGGCCAAGCTCCCTGAAGCTTTCTTT.